This TCR beta chain appears in the sequencing data of a study of CD8 T cells in Susac syndrome. This clonotype occurred once. The antigen is not known. With random hexamers, reverse transcription was performed on roughly 0.5 to 1 ug of RNA. Coverage of TCR beta CDR3 amplification by immunoSEQ multiplex PCR extended to 54 Vbeta and 13 Jbeta. TCRdb ran MiXCR on the immunoSEQ multiplex PCR reads and lists one entry per CDR3 protein. The top ten clones hold approximately 0.065% of a sample with a few hundred thousand distinct CDR3 sequences, about 90% of them seen once. Blood CD8+ and CD4+ T cells underwent high-throughput TCR beta sequencing. The multiple sclerosis control cohort comprised treatment-naive individuals presenting with stable or active relapsing-remitting disease. V was clipped by 4 bases and J by 0 bases; unmatched bases: 6. Germline lookup yields CDR1 SQVTM and CDR2 ANQGSEA. The CDR3 is 15 amino acids.

Study conclusions and caveats: As the study acknowledged, the number of individuals who were part of its TCR sequencing and HLA analysis was relatively small.

The receptor was isolated from a human donor with multiple sclerosis. The chain uses TRBV29-1 and TRBJ2-4; 7 positions agree with TRBD1. Source material: CD4+ T cells from PBMCs. This chain's CDR3 is CSVGANRGAKNIQYF. CDR3 DNA: TGCAGCGTTGGGGCCAACAGGGGAGCCAAAAACATTCAGTACTTC. Drawing the rest from reference TRBV29-1 and TRBJ2-4, the complete variable domain is SAVISQKPSRDICQRGTSLTIQCQVDSQVTMMFWYRQQPGQSLTLIATANQGSEATYESGFVIDKFPISRPNLTFSTLTVSNMSPEDSSIYLCSVGANRGAKNIQYFGAGTRLSVL.